This TCR beta chain came from a study of neurological immune-mediated disorders. The wider study: The disease course was relapsing-remitting in around 31 and secondary progressive in about 9% of the 34 multiple sclerosis patients.

This clonotype turned up a few times. Its antigen is currently unknown. Compared with germline, one end of the junction differs, possibly owing to a read error. The CDR3 spans 17 residues. Germline V gene data show CDR1 as DFQATT and CDR2 as SNEGSKA (reference sequence). The study's findings and limits: Patients with HTLV-1-associated myelopathy had the highest level of TCR clonal expansion, whereas patients with multiple sclerosis had the lowest level, falling beneath the level found in healthy controls. The expanded clones of different subjects shared no CDR3 amino acid sequences (suggesting private repertoires in all groups).

TCRdb itself ran the 5' RACE reads through MiXCR, one entry per CDR3 protein. Altogether about 62,000 distinct CDR3 sequences are present, 3.5% to 4.5% being singletons, with the ten largest covering roughly 2%. The clonotype was recovered from a woman aged 50 to 65 with multiple sclerosis. The sequenced sample was PBMCs. V usage is TRBV20-1 and J usage is TRBJ1-5; D not certain. The CDR3 protein is CSARERIGRNSNQPQNF. The DNA for the CDR3 is TGCAGTGCTAGAGAGAGGATAGGACGGAATAGCAATCAGCCCCAGAATTTT.